There are many counts of the clone carrying this T cell receptor (beta chain). The antigen is unknown. There are 15 residues in the CDR3. The V gene lost 4 bases and the J gene lost 1 base, with 14 bases spanning the gap. Germline CDR1 is ENHRY and CDR2 is SYGVKD. These data belong to a study of breast tumors, draining lymph nodes, adjacent tissues. Samples came from axillary lymph nodes draining the breast cancer. Overall study findings and caveats: That most tumor T cells come from lymph nodes remained unproven. Findings are consistent with lymph node origin and intratumoral expansion of most tumor T cells. Tumor TCR diversity was below lymph nodes but above nontumor tissue. Luminal-like breast cancer showed significantly higher tumor–nontumor repertoire similarity than basal-like.

TCRdb called the multiplex PCR reads again in MiXCR, with one record for every CDR3 protein. The table shows some 130,000 distinct CDR3 sequences, with about 20% occurring only once. This clonotype originated in a female donor with breast cancer. Some clones in this sample may be carry-over from other donors' samples. The specimen sequenced was axillary lymph node tissue. The chain couples TRBV10-3 to TRBJ2-7; possibly TRBD1 for D (5 bases). The CDR3 loop is CAISAQGVLSYEQYF. The CDR3, as DNA: TGTGCCATCAGTGCTCAAGGGGTCCTGTCCTACGAGCAGTACTTC.